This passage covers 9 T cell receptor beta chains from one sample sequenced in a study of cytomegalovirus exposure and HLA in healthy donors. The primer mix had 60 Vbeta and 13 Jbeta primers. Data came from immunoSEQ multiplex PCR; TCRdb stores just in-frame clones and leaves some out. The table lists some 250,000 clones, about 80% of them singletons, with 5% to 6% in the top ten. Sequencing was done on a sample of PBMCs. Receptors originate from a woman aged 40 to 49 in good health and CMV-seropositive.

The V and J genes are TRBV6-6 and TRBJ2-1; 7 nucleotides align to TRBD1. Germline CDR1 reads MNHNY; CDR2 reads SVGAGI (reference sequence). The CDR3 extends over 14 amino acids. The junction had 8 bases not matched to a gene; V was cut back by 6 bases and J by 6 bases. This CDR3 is CASRRQGGVNEQFF. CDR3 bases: TGTGCCAGCAGGAGACAGGGTGGTGTCAATGAGCAGTTCTTC.

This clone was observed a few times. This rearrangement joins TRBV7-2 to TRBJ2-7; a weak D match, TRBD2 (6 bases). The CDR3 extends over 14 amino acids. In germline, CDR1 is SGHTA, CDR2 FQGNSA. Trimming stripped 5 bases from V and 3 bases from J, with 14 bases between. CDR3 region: CASSPRGLYYEQYF. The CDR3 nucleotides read TGTGCCAGCAGCCCCCGGGGACTGTACTACGAGCAGTACTTC.

This CDR3 reads CASSLRAPTSSRYEQYF. The CDR3 DNA follows: TGTGCCAGCAGTTTAAGGGCGCCCACTAGCAGTAGGTACGAGCAGTACTTC. The chain joins TRBV27 to TRBJ2-7, with D possibly TRBD2 on 6 matching bases. Trimming stripped 2 bases from V and 4 bases from J, with 21 bases between. The germline V gene encodes CDR1 MNHEY and CDR2 SMNVEV (reference sequence). The CDR3 is 17 amino acids.

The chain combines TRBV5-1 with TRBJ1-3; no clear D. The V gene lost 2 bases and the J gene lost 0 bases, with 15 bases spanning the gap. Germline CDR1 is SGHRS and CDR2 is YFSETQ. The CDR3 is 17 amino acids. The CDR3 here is CASSFAGLGDSGNTIYF. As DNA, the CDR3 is TGCGCCAGCAGCTTCGCCGGTTTGGGCGACTCTGGAAACACCATATATTTT.

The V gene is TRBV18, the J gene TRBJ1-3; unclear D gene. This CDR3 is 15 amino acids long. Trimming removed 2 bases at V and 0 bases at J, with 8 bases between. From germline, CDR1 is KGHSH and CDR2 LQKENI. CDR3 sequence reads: CASSPMADSGNTIYF. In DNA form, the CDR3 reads TGTGCCAGCTCACCAATGGCAGACTCTGGAAACACCATATATTTT.

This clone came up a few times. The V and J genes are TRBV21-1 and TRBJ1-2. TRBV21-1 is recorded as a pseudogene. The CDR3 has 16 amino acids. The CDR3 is CASSKREGFGDYGYTF. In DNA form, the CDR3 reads TGTGCCAGCAGCAAAAGGGAGGGGTTTGGAGACTATGGCTACACCTTC.

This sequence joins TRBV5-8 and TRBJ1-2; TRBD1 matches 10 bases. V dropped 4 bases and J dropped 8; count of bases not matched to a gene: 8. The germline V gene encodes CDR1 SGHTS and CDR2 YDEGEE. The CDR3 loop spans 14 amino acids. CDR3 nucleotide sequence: TGTGCCAGCAGCCGCGGACAGGGGGGAGGAGGCTACACCTTC. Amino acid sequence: CASSRGQGGGGYTF.

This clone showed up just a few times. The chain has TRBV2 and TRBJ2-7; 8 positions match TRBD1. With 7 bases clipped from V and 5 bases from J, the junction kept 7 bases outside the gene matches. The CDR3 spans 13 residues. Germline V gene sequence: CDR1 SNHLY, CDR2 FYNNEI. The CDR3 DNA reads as TGTGCCAGCATCAGAGACAGGGGTCACGAGCAGTACTTC. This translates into CASIRDRGHEQYF. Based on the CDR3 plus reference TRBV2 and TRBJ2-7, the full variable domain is EPEVTQTPSHQVTQMGQEVILRCVPISNHLYFYWYRQILGQKVEFLVSFYNNEISEKSEIFDDQFSVERPDGSNFTLKIRSTKLEDSAMYFCASIRDRGHEQYFGPGTRLTVT.

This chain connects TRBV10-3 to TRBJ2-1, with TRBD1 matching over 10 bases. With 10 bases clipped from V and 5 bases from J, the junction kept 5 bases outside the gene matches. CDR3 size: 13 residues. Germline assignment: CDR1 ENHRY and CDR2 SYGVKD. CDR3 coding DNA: TGTGCCACCGCCGGGACAGGGGACAATGAGCAGTTCTTC. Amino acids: CATAGTGDNEQFF.